Detailed here is one T cell receptor beta chain. The antigen is unknown. Germline V lookup: CDR1 SNHLY, CDR2 FYNNEI. The CDR3 sequence is 15 residues long. With V trimmed by 6 bases and J by 6 bases, 10 bases remained unmatched. This specimen comes from a study of cytomegalovirus exposure and HLA in healthy donors. Study conclusions and caveats: A later analysis showed TCR association rates differing by HLA locus, peaking at DRB1 and lowest at HLA-C.

Both 60 Vbeta primers and 13 Jbeta primers went into the PCR. Profiled with immunoSEQ multiplex PCR; TCRdb holds only in-frame clones, not every one. The sample has about 130,000 clones; about 78% are singletons. The sequence derives from a female donor in good health and CMV-seronegative. The source material was PBMCs. The V gene is TRBV2, the J gene TRBJ1-5, with 8 bases fitting TRBD1. For the CDR3, the DNA is TGTGCCAGCAGGGCAGGGGGCGCCGGGGGTCAGCCCCAGCATTTT. It yields the protein CASRAGGAGGQPQHF.